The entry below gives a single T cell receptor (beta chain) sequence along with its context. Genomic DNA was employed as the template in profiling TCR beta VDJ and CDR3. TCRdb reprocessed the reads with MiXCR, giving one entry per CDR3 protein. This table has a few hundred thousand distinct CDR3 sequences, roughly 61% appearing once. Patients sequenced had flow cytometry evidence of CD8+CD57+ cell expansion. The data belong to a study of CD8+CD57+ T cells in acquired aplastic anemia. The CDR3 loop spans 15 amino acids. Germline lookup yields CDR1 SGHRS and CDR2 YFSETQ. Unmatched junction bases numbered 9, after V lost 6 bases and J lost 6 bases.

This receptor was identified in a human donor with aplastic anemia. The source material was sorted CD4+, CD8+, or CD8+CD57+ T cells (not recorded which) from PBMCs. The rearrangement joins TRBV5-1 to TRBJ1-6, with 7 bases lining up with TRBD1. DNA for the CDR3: TGCGCCAGCACCCCAGGCAGGGGGACTAATTCACCCCTCCACTTT. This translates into CASTPGRGTNSPLHF.